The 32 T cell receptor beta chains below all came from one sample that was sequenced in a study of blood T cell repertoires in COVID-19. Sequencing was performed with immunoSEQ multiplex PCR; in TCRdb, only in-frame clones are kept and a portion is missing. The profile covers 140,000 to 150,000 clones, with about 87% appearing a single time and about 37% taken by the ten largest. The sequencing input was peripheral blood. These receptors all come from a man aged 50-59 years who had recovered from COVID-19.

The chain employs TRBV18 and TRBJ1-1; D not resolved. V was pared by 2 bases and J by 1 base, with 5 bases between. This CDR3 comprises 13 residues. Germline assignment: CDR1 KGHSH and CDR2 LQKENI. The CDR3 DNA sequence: TGTGCCAGCTCACCAAACTGGAACACTGAAGCTTTCTTT. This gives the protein CASSPNWNTEAFF. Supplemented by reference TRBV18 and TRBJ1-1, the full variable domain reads NAGVMQNPRHLVRRRGQEARLRCSPMKGHSHVYWYRQLPEEGLKFMVYLQKENIIDESGMPKERFSAEFPKEGPSILRIQQVVRGDSAAYFCASSPNWNTEAFFGQGTRLTVV.

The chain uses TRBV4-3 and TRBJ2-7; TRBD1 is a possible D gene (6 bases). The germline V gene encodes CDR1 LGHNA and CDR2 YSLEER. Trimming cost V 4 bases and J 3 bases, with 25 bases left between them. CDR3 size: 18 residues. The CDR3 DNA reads TGCGCCAGCAGCCTCAGCGCCGCCTCCGGGACACTCTACTACGAGCAGTACTTC. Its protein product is CASSLSAASGTLYYEQYF.

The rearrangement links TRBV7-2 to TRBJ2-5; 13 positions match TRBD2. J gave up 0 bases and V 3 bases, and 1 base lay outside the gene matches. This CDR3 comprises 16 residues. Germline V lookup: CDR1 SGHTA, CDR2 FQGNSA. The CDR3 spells CASSLGLAGNQETQYF. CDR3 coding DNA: TGTGCCAGCAGCTTGGGACTAGCGGGGAACCAAGAGACCCAGTACTTC.

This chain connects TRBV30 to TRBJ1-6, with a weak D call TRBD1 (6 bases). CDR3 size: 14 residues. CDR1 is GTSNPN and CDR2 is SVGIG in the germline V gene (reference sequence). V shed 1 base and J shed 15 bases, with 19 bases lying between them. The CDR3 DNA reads TGTGCCTGGAGTGGTCGGGGGGCCCTTTCGGACCTCCACTTT. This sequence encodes CAWSGRGALSDLHF.

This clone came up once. The CDR3 DNA is TGCGCCAGCAGCCAAGAGGCGGGAGTAAGCACAGATACGCAGTATTTT. Translating gives CASSQEAGVSTDTQYF. V usage is TRBV4-3 and J usage is TRBJ2-3; 7 bases agree with TRBD2. The CDR3 is made up of 16 amino acids. Trimming cost V 0 bases and J 0 bases; bases outside gene matches: 3. The germline CDR1 and CDR2 sequences are LGHNA and YSLEER.

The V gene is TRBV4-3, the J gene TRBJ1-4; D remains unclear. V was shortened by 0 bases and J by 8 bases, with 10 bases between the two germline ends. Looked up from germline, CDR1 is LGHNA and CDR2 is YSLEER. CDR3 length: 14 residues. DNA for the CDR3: TGCGCCAGCAGCCAAGACTCCAACTTAGAAAAACTGTTTTTT. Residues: CASSQDSNLEKLFF.

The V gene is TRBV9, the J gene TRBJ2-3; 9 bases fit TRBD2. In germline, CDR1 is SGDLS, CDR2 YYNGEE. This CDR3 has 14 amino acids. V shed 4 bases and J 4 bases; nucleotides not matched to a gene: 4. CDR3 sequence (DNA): TGTGCCAGCAGCTCGGGACTAGCAGCAGATACGCAGTATTTT. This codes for CASSSGLAADTQYF.

In DNA form, the CDR3 reads TGTGCCAGCAGCTCAAACAGGGGGGGGGAGACCCAGTACTTC. It specifies CASSSNRGGETQYF. This chain joins TRBV7-2 and TRBJ2-5; TRBD1 might be the D (8 bases). CDR1 is SGHTA and CDR2 is FQGNSA in the germline V gene. Trimming shortened V by 4 bases and J by 5 bases, and 14 bases separated the two germline ends. The CDR3 is 14 amino acids.

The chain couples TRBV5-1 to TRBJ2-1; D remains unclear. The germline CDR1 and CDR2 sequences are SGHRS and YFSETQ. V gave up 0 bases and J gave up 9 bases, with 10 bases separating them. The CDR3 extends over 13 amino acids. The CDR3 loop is CASSLVSPVEQFF. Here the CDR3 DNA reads TGCGCCAGCAGCTTGGTTTCTCCGGTTGAGCAGTTCTTC. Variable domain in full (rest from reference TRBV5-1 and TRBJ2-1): KAGVTQTPRYLIKTRGQQVTLSCSPISGHRSVSWYQQTPGQGLQFLFEYFSETQRNKGNFPGRFSGRQFSNSRSEMNVSTLELGDSALYLCASSLVSPVEQFFGPGTRLTVL.

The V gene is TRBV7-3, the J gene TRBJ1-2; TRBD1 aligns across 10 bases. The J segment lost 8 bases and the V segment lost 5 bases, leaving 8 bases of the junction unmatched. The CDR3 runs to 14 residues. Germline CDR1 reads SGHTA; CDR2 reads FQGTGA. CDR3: CASSPGTGERGYTF. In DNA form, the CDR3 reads TGTGCCAGCAGCCCTGGGACAGGGGAAAGAGGCTACACCTTC. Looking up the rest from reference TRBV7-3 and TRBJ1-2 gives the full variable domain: GAGVSQTPSNKVTEKGKYVELRCDPISGHTALYWYRQSLGQGPEFLIYFQGTGAADDSGLPNDRFFAVRPEGSVSTLKIQRTERGDSAVYLCASSPGTGERGYTFGSGTRLTVV.

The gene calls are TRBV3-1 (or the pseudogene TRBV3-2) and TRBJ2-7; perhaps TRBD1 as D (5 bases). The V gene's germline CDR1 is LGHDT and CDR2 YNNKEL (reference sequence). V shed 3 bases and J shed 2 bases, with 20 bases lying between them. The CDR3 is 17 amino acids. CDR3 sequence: CASSQSPVGREAYEQYF. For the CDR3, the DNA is TGTGCCAGCAGCCAGTCACCCGTGGGCAGGGAAGCCTACGAGCAGTACTTC.

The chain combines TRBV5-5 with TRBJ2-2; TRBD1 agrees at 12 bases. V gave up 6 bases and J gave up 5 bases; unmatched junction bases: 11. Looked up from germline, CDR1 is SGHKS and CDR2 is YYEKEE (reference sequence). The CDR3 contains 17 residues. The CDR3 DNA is TGTGCCAGCACCCTCCCTCCGGGACAGGGGGCAACCGGGGAGCTGTTTTTT. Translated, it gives CASTLPPGQGATGELFF.

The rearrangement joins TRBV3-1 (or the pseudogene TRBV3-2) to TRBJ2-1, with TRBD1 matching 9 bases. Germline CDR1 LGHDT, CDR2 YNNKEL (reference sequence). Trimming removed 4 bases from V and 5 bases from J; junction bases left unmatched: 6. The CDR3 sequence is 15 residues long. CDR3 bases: TGTGCCAGCAGCCGTGGGACAGGGATCGACAATGAGCAGTTCTTC. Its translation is CASSRGTGIDNEQFF.

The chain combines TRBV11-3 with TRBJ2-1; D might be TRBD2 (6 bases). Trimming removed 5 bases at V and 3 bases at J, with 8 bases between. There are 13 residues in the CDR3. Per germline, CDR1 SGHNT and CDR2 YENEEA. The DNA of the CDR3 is TGTGCCAGCAGCCGGGACTTCTACAATGAGCAGTTCTTC. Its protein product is CASSRDFYNEQFF.

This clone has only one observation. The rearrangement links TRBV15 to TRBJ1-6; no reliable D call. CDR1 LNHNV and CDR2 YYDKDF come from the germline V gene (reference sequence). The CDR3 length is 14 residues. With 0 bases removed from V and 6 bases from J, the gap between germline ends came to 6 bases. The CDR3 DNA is TGTGCCACCAGCAGAGATCGGGGTAATTCACCCCTCCACTTT. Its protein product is CATSRDRGNSPLHF.

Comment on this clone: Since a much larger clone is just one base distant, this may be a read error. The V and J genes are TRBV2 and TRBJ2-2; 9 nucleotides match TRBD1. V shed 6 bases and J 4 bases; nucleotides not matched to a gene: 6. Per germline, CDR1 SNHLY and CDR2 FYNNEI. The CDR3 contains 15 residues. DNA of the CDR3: TGTGCCAGCAGAACCGGGACAGGGAGCACCGGGGAGCTGTTTTTT. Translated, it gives CASRTGTGSTGELFF.

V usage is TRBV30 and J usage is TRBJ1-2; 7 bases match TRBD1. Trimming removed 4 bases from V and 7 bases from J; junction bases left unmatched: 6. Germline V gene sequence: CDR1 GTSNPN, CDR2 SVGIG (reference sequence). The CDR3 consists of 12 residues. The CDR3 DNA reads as TGTGCCTGGAAAGGACAGGACCTTGGCTACACCTTC. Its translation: CAWKGQDLGYTF.

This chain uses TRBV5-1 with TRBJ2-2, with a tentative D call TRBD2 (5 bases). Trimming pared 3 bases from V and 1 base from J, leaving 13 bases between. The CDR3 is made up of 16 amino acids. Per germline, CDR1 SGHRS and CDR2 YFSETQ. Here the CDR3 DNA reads TGCGCCAGCAGCTGGACCGCAGGAGGGAACACCGGGGAGCTGTTTTTT. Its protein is CASSWTAGGNTGELFF.

The CDR3 reads CAWSVGVHGETQYF. The CDR3 DNA reads TGTGCCTGGAGTGTCGGGGTTCATGGAGAGACCCAGTACTTC. The chain carries TRBV30 and TRBJ2-5, with D tentatively TRBD2 (5 bases). Germline V gene lookup returns CDR1 GTSNPN and CDR2 SVGIG (reference sequence). V was shortened by 0 bases and J by 4 bases, with 12 bases between the two germline ends. The CDR3 sequence is 14 residues long. Supplemented by reference TRBV30 and TRBJ2-5, the full variable domain reads SQTIHQWPATLVQPVGSPLSLECTVEGTSNPNLYWYRQAAGRGLQLLFYSVGIGQISSEVPQNLSASRPQDRQFILSSKKLLLSDSGFYLCAWSVGVHGETQYFGPGTRLLVL.

The CDR3 nucleotides are TGTGCCAGCAGCTTACGGGGGACAGGGGGCGACTATGGCTACACCTTC. Translated: CASSLRGTGGDYGYTF. The chain has TRBV5-8 and TRBJ1-2; 12 bases are shared with TRBD1. The CDR3 contains 16 residues. V gave up 2 bases and J gave up 3 bases; unmatched junction bases: 5. Germline values: CDR1 SGHTS, CDR2 YDEGEE. Using reference TRBV5-8 and TRBJ1-2 for the parts outside the CDR3, the full variable domain is EAGVTQSPTHLIKTRGQQATLRCSPISGHTSVYWYQQALGLGLQFLLWYDEGEERNRGNFPPRFSGRQFPNYSSELNVNALELEDSALYLCASSLRGTGGDYGYTFGSGTRLTVV.

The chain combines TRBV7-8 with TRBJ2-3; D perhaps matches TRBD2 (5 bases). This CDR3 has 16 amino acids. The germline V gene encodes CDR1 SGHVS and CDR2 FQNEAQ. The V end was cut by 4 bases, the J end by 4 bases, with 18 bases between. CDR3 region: CASSSEATSFADTQYF. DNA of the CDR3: TGTGCCAGCAGCTCGGAGGCAACTAGTTTCGCAGATACGCAGTATTTT. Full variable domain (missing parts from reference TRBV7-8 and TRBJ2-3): GAGVSQSPRYKVAKRGQDVALRCDPISGHVSLFWYQQALGQGPEFLTYFQNEAQLDKSGLPSDRFFAERPEGSVSTLKIQRTQQEDSAVYLCASSSEATSFADTQYFGPGTRLTVL.

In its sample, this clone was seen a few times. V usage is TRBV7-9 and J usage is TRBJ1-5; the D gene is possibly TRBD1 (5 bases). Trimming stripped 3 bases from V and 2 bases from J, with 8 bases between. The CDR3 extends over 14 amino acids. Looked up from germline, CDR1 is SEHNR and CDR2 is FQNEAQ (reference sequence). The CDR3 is CASSLGGGNQPQHF. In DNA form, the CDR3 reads TGTGCCAGCAGCTTGGGGGGGGGCAATCAGCCCCAGCATTTT.

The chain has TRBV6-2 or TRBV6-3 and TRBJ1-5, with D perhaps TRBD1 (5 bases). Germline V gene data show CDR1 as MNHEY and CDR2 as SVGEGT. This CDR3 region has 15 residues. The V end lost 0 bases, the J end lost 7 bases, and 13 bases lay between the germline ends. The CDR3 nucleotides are TGTGCCAGCAGTTACTCCAACAGGTTGAACCAGCCCCAGCATTTT. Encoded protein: CASSYSNRLNQPQHF.

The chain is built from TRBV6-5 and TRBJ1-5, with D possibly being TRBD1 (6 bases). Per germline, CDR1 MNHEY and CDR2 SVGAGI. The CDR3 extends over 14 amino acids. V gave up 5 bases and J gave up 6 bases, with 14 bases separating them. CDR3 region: CASSTQGSGQPQHF. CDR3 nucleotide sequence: TGTGCCAGCAGTACACAGGGTTCGGGTCAGCCCCAGCATTTT.

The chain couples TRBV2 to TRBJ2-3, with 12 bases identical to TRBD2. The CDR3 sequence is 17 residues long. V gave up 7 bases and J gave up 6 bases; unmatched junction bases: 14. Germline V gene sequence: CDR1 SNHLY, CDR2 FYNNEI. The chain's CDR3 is CASKRLAGGLGTDTQYF. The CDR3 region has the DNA TGTGCCAGCAAACGGCTAGCGGGGGGGTTGGGAACTGATACGCAGTATTTT.

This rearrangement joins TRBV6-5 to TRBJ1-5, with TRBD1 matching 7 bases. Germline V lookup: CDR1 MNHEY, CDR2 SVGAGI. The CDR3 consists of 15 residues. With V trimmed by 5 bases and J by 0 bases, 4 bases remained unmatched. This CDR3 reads CASSRQGGSNQPQHF. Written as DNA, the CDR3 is TGTGCCAGCAGTCGCCAGGGGGGTAGCAATCAGCCCCAGCATTTT.

CDR3 region: CASSQPRQGRSTEAFF. In nucleotides, the CDR3 is TGTGCCAGCAGCCAACCAAGACAGGGCCGATCCACTGAAGCTTTCTTT. The rearrangement links TRBV3-1 (or the pseudogene TRBV3-2) to TRBJ1-1; 7 bases are shared with TRBD1. From germline, CDR1 is LGHDT and CDR2 YNNKEL (reference sequence). The junction had 10 bases not matched to a gene; V was cut back by 2 bases and J by 4 bases. This CDR3 spans 16 amino acids.

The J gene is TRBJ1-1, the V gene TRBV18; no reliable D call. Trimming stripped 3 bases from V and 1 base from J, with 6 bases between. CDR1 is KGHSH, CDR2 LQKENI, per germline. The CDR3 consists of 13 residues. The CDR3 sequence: CASSPESNTEAFF. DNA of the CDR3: TGTGCCAGCTCACCTGAGTCGAACACTGAAGCTTTCTTT.

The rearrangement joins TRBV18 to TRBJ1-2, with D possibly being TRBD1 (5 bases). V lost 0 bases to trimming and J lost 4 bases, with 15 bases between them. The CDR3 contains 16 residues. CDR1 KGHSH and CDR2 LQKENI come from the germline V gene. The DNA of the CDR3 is TGTGCCAGCTCACCACCGGTGGCGGGGGAGGTCTATGGCTACACCTTC. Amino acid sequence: CASSPPVAGEVYGYTF.

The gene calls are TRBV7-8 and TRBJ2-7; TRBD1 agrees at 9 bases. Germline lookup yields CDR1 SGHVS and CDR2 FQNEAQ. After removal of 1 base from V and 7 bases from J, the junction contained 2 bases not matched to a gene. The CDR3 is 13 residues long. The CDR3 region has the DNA TGTGCCAGCAGCTTAGGACAGGGGGAAGAGCAGTACTTC. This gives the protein CASSLGQGEEQYF.

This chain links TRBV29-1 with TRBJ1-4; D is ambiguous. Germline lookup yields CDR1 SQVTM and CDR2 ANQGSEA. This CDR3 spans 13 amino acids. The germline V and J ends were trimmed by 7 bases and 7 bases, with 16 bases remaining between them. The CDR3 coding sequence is TGCAGCGCCACTCAATCCTCGGGTGAAAAACTGTTTTTT. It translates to CSATQSSGEKLFF.

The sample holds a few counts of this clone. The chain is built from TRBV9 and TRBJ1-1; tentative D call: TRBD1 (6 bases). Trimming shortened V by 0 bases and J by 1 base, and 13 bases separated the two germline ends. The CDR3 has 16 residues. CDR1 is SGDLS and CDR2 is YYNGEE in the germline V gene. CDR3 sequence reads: CASSVACRTANTEAFF. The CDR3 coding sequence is TGTGCCAGCAGCGTAGCGTGTAGGACAGCGAACACTGAAGCTTTCTTT.